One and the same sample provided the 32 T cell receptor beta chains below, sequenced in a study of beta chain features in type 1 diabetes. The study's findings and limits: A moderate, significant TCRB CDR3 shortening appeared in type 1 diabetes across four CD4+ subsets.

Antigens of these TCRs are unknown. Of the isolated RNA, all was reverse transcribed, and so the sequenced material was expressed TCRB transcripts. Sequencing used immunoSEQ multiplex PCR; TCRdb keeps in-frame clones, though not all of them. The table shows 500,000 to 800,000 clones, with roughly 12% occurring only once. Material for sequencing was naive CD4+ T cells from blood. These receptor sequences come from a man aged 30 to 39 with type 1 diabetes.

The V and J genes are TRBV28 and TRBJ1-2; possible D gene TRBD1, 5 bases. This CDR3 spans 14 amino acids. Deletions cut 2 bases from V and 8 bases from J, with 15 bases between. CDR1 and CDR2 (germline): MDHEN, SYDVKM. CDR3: CASSLPWGVRGYTF. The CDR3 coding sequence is TGTGCCAGCAGTTTACCTTGGGGCGTTCGGGGCTACACCTTC.

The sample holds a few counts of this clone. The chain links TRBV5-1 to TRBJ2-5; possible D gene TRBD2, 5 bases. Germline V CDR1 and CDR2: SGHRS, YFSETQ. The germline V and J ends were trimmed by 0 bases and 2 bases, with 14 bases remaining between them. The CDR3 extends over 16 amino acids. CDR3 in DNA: TGCGCCAGCAGCTTGGCCGAAGGGAGTAGGCAAGAGACCCAGTACTTC. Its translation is CASSLAEGSRQETQYF.

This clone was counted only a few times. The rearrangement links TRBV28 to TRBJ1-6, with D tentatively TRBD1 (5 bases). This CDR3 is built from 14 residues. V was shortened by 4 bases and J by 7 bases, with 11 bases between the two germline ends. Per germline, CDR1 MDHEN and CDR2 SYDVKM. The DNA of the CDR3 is TGTGCCAGCAGTTCCCCCGGGGGAAATTCACCCCTCCACTTT. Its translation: CASSSPGGNSPLHF.

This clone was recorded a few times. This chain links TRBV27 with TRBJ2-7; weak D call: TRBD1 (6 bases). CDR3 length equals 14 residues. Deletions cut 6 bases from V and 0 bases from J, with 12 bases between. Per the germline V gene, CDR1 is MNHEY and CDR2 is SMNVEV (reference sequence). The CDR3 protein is CASRRQGSSYEQYF. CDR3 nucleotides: TGTGCCAGCAGGAGGCAGGGGAGCTCCTACGAGCAGTACTTC.

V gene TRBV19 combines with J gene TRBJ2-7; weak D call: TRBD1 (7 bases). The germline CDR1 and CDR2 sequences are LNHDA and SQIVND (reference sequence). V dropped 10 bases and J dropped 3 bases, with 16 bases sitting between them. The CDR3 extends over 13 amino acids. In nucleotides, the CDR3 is TGTGCCACCAGTACCCAGGGGGGCTACGAGCAGTACTTC. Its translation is CATSTQGGYEQYF. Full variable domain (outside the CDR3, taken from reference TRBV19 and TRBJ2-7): DGGITQSPKYLFRKEGQNVTLSCEQNLNHDAMYWYRQDPGQGLRLIYYSQIVNDFQKGDIAEGYSVSREKKESFPLTVTSAQKNPTAFYLCATSTQGGYEQYFGPGTRLTVT.

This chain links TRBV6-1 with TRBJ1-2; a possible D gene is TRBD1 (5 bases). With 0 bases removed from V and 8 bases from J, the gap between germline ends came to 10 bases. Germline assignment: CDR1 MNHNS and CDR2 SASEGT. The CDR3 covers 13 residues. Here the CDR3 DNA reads TGTGCCAGCAGTGAAGCGGCAGGGCGCGGCTACACCTTC. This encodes CASSEAAGRGYTF.

The CDR3 loop is CASSRYTLDSNEQFF. The CDR3 DNA sequence: TGTGCCAGCAGCCGCTATACACTAGATAGCAATGAGCAGTTCTTC. The chain couples TRBV7-9 to TRBJ2-1; possibly TRBD2 for D (5 bases). This CDR3 contains 15 residues. Deletions cut 5 bases from V and 6 bases from J, with 17 bases between. Germline CDR1 reads SEHNR; CDR2 reads FQNEAQ (reference sequence).

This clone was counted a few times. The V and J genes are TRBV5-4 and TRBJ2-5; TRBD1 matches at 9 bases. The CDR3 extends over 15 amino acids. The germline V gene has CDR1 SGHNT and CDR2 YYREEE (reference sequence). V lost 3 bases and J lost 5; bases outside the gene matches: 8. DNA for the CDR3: TGTGCCAGCAGCTCGACGACAGGGGGTAGGGAGACCCAGTACTTC. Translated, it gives CASSSTTGGRETQYF.

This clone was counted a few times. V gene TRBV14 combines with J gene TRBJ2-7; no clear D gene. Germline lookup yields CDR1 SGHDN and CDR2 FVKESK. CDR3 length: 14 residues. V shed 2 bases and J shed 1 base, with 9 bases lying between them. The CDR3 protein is CASSQSEDSYEQYF. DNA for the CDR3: TGTGCCAGCAGCCAAAGTGAGGATTCCTACGAGCAGTACTTC.

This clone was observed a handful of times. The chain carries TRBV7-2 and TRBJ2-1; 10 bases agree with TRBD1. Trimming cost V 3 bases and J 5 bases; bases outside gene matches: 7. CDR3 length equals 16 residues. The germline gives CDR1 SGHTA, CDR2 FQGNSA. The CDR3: CASSFLTGGGNNEQFF. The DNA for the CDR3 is TGTGCCAGCAGCTTCTTGACAGGGGGCGGTAACAATGAGCAGTTCTTC.

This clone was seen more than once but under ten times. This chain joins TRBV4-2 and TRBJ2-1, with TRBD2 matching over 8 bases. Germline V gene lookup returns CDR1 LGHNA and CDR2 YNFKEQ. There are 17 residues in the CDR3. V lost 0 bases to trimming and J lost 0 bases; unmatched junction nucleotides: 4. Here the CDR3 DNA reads TGTGCCAGCAGCCAAGAAAAGGCGGGGGGCTCCTACAATGAGCAGTTCTTC. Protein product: CASSQEKAGGSYNEQFF.

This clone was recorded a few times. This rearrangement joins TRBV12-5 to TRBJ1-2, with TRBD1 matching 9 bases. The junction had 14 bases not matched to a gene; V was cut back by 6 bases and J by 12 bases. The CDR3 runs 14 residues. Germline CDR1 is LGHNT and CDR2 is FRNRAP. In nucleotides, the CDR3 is TGTGCTAGTGGCCCTCCCGGGACAGGGAGTCCAGACACCTTC. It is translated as CASGPPGTGSPDTF.

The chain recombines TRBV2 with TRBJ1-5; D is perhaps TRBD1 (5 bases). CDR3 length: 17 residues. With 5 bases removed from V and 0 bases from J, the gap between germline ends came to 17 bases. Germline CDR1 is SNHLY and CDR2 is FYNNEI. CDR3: CASSPQRTGYSNQPQHF. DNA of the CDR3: TGTGCCAGCAGTCCCCAACGAACAGGCTATAGCAATCAGCCCCAGCATTTT.

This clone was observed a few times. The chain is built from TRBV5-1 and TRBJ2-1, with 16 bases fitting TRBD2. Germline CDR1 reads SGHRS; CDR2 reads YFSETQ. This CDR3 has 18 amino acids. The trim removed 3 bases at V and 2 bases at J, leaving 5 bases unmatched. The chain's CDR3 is CASSSYGTSGGAYNEQFF. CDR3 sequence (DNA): TGCGCCAGCAGCTCCTATGGGACTAGCGGGGGGGCCTACAATGAGCAGTTCTTC.

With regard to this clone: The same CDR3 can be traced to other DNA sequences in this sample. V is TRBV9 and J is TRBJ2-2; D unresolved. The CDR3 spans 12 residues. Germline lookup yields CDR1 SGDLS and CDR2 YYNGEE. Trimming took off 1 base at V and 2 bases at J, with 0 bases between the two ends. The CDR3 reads CASSVNTGELFF. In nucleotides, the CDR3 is TGTGCCAGCAGCGTAAACACCGGGGAGCTGTTTTTT.

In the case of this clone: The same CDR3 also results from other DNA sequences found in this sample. In nucleotides, the CDR3 is TGTGCCAGCTCACCCGGACAGATGAACACTGAAGCTTTCTTT. Protein sequence: CASSPGQMNTEAFF. The rearrangement uses TRBV18 and TRBJ1-1; weak D call: TRBD1 (6 bases). The CDR3 spans 14 residues. Germline V gene sequence: CDR1 KGHSH, CDR2 LQKENI. V lost 3 bases to trimming and J lost 0 bases, with 8 bases between them. The full variable domain, completed using reference TRBV18 and TRBJ1-1, is NAGVMQNPRHLVRRRGQEARLRCSPMKGHSHVYWYRQLPEEGLKFMVYLQKENIIDESGMPKERFSAEFPKEGPSILRIQQVVRGDSAAYFCASSPGQMNTEAFFGQGTRLTVV.

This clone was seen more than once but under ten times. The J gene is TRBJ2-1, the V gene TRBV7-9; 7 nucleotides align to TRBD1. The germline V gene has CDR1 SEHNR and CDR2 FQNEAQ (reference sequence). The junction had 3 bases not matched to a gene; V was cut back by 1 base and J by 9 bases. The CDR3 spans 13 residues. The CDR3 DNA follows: TGTGCCAGCAGCTTAGAGACAGGGAGTGAGCAGTTCTTC. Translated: CASSLETGSEQFF.

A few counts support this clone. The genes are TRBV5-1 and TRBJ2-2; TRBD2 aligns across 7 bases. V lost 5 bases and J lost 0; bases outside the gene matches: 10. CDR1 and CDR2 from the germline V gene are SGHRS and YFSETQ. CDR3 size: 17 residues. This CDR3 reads CASSLIERDPNTGELFF. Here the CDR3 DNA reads TGCGCCAGCAGTTTAATAGAGCGGGACCCGAACACCGGGGAGCTGTTTTTT.

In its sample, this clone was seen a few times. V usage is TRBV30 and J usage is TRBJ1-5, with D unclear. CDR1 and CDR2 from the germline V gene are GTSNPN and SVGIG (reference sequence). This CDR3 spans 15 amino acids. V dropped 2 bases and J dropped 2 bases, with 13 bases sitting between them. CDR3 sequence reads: CAWSKEVLGNQPQHF. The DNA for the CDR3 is TGTGCCTGGAGTAAGGAGGTGTTGGGCAATCAGCCCCAGCATTTT.

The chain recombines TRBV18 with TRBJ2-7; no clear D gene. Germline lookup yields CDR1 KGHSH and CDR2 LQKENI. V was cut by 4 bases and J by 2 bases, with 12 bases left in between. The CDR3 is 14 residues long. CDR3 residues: CASSQEGNPYEQYF. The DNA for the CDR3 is TGTGCCAGCTCACAAGAAGGAAACCCCTACGAGCAGTACTTC. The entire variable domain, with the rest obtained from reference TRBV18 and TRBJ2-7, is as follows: NAGVMQNPRHLVRRRGQEARLRCSPMKGHSHVYWYRQLPEEGLKFMVYLQKENIIDESGMPKERFSAEFPKEGPSILRIQQVVRGDSAAYFCASSQEGNPYEQYFGPGTRLTVT.

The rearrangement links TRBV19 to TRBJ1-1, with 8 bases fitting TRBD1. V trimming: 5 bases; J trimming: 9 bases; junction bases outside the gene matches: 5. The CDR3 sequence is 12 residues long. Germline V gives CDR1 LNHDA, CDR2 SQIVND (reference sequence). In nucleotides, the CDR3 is TGTGCCAGTAGTGCGACAGGGGCCAAAGCTTTCTTT. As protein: CASSATGAKAFF.

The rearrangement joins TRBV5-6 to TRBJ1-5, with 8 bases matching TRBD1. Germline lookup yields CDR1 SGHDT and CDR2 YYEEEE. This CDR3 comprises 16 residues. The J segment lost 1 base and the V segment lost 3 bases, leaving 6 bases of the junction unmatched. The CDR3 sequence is CASSSKQGVSNQPQHF. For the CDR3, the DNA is TGTGCCAGCAGCTCCAAACAGGGGGTGAGCAATCAGCCCCAGCATTTT.

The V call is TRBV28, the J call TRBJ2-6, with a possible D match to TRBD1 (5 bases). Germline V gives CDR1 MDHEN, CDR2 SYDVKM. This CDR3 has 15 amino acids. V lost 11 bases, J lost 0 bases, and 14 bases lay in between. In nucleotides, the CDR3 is TGTGCCGGGCAGGGTGGTAGCTCTGGGGCCAACGTCCTGACTTTC. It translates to CAGQGGSSGANVLTF.

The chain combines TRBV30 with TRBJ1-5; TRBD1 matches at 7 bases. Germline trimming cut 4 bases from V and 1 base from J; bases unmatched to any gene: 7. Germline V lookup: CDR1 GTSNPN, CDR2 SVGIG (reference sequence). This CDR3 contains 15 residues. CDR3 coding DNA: TGTGCCTGGACCAGACAGGGAGTAAGCAATCAGCCCCAGCATTTT. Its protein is CAWTRQGVSNQPQHF.

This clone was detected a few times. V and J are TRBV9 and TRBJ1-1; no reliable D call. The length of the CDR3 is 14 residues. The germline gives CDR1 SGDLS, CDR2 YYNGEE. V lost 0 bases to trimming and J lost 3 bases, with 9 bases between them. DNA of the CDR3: TGTGCCAGCAGCGTAGAGATATCGTACACTGAAGCTTTCTTT. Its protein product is CASSVEISYTEAFF. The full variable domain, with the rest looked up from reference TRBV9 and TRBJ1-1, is DSGVTQTPKHLITATGQRVTLRCSPRSGDLSVYWYQQSLDQGLQFLIQYYNGEERAKGNILERFSAQQFPDLHSELNLSSLELGDSALYFCASSVEISYTEAFFGQGTRLTVV.

CDR3 protein: CASSPSGKDYEQYF. In DNA, the CDR3 is TGTGCCAGCTCACCCTCAGGGAAAGACTACGAGCAGTACTTC. The gene calls are TRBV18 and TRBJ2-7; possible D gene TRBD1, 5 bases. This CDR3 is built from 14 residues. Between the trimmed V and J ends, which lost 3 bases and 3 bases, there was a span of 12 bases. Germline V CDR1 and CDR2: KGHSH, LQKENI.

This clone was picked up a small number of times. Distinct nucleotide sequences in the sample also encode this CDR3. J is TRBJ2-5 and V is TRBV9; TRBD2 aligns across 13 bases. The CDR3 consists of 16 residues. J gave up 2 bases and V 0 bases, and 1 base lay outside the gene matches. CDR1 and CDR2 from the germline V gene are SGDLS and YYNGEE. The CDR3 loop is CASSVGTSGGQETQYF. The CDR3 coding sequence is TGTGCCAGCAGCGTAGGGACTAGCGGGGGACAAGAGACCCAGTACTTC.

CDR3 nucleotides: TGCGCCAGCAGCTTGGCCCTTGGGGGAACCTACGAGCAGTACTTC. This translates into CASSLALGGTYEQYF. The J gene is TRBJ2-7, the V gene TRBV5-1; D tentatively reads TRBD1 or TRBD2 (5 bases each). CDR3 length: 15 amino acids. Trimming took 0 bases from V and 2 from J, leaving 12 bases between them. Germline CDR1 and CDR2: SGHRS and YFSETQ.

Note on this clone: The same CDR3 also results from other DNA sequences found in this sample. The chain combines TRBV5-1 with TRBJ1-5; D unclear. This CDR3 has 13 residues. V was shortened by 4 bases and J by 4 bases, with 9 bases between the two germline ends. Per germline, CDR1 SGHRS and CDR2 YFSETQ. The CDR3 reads CASSPEGNQPQHF. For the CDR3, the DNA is TGCGCCAGCAGCCCGGAGGGAAATCAGCCCCAGCATTTT. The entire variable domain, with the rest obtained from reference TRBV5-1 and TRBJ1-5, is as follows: KAGVTQTPRYLIKTRGQQVTLSCSPISGHRSVSWYQQTPGQGLQFLFEYFSETQRNKGNFPGRFSGRQFSNSRSEMNVSTLELGDSALYLCASSPEGNQPQHFGDGTRLSIL.

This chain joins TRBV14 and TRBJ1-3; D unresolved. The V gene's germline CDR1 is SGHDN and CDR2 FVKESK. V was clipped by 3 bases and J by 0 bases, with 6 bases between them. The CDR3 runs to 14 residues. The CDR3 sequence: CASSHYRSGNTIYF. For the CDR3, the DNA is TGTGCCAGCAGCCACTACCGCTCTGGAAACACCATATATTTT.

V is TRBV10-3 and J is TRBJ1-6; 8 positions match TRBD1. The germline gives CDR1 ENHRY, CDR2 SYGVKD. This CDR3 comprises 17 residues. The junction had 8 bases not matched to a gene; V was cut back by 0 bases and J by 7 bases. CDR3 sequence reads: CAISESKGAGGNSPLHF. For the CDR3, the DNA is TGTGCCATCAGTGAGTCGAAGGGGGCAGGGGGCAATTCACCCCTCCACTTT.

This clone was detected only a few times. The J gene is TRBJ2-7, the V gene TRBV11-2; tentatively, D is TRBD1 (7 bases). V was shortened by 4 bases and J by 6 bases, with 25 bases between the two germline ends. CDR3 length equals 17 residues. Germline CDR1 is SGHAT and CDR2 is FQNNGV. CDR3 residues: CASSSSFKGGRGIEQYF. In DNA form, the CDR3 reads TGTGCCAGCAGCTCGTCCTTCAAGGGGGGCAGGGGGATCGAGCAGTACTTC. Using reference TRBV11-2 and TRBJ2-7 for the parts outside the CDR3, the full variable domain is EAGVAQSPRYKIIEKRQSVAFWCNPISGHATLYWYQQILGQGPKLLIQFQNNGVVDDSQLPKDRFSAERLKGVDSTLKIQPAKLEDSAVYLCASSSSFKGGRGIEQYFGPGTRLTVT.